Described below is a single TCR beta chain sequence and its context. The antigen is unknown. The record originates from a study of shared clonotypes between healthy human individuals. CD45RO-negative, CCR7-positively selected cells formed the naive CD8 fraction, excluding terminally differentiated effector memory CD45RA+ cells. Each of the donors was a healthy adult who was HIV-negative and had not had a recent acute infection or vaccination. Measured with immunoSEQ multiplex PCR; TCRdb has only the in-frame clones, and not every one. The table includes about 2.1 million clones, 93% detected once. Trimming removed 4 bases from V and 7 bases from J; junction bases left unmatched: 10. Germline lookup yields CDR1 SGDLS and CDR2 YYNGEE. CDR3 length: 15 amino acids. Findings of the study overall: Memory subsets generally showed lower estimated richness than naive subsets.

Sequenced sample: naive CD8+ T cells from PBMCs. The TCR was taken from a young man in good health. Some clones in this sample may be carry-over from other donors' samples. The rearrangement links TRBV9 to TRBJ1-5, with 8 bases fitting TRBD1. CDR3 in DNA: TGTGCCAGCAGCTCTACGGGACAGGCAAACCAGCCCCAGCATTTT. Its protein is CASSSTGQANQPQHF.